The present T cell receptor beta chain was sequenced within a study of cytomegalovirus exposure and HLA in healthy donors. Study outcomes and limitations: According to a subsequent analysis, TCR clusters identified in the first cohort showed a tendency to co-occur across the roughly 130 validation repertoires. Across donors, most TCRs were seen rarely, yet some public ones were widespread. Cytomegalovirus status was reportedly diagnosed by the classifier with high sensitivity and specificity.

The assay was immunoSEQ multiplex PCR, and TCRdb's table has in-frame clones only and misses some. There are roughly 250,000 clones in the sample; 86% occur only once, and 0.95% to 1.5% lies in the top ten. In the case of this clone: What it binds is not known.

V gave up 6 bases and J gave up 6 bases, with 18 bases separating them. The CDR3 sequence is 14 residues long. Germline V lookup: CDR1 MNHEY, CDR2 SVGAGI. Sequenced sample: PBMCs. V usage is TRBV6-5 and J usage is TRBJ2-7; D is perhaps TRBD1 (6 bases). This TCR was sampled from a woman aged 25 to 39 in good health and CMV-seropositive. For the CDR3, the DNA is TGTGCCAGCAGCGAAAACCACAGGGTCCGCGAGCAGTACTTC. Protein: CASSENHRVREQYF.